Presented here are 10 T cell receptor beta chains from one specimen sequenced in a study of cytomegalovirus exposure and HLA in healthy donors. PCR primers comprised 60 Vbeta and 13 Jbeta primers. Data came from immunoSEQ multiplex PCR; TCRdb stores just in-frame clones and leaves some out. The data show under 200,000 clones, over 60% seen once. Material: PBMCs. Every receptor here comes from a woman aged 50 to 60 in good health and CMV-seronegative.

This clone was picked up one time. This chain joins TRBV2 and TRBJ2-1, with 10 bases lining up with TRBD2. The V gene's germline CDR1 is SNHLY and CDR2 FYNNEI. The length of the CDR3 is 17 residues. V gave up 4 bases and J gave up 0 bases; unmatched junction bases: 6. The CDR3 is CASSAVVAGGSYNEQFF. Written as DNA, the CDR3 is TGTGCCAGCAGTGCCGTTGTAGCGGGGGGCTCCTACAATGAGCAGTTCTTC.

The CDR3: CASSFSDRGPSTDTQYF. CDR3 bases: TGTGCCAGCAGTTTTTCCGACAGGGGACCCAGCACAGATACGCAGTATTTT. The chain couples TRBV28 to TRBJ2-3; TRBD1 aligns across 8 bases. CDR3 length: 17 residues. V trimming: 3 bases; J trimming: 0 bases; junction bases outside the gene matches: 8. From germline, CDR1 is MDHEN and CDR2 SYDVKM.

The chain has TRBV28 and TRBJ1-2; D is possibly TRBD1 (5 bases). Trimming shortened V by 5 bases and J by 4 bases, and 17 bases separated the two germline ends. Germline CDR1 reads MDHEN; CDR2 reads SYDVKM. This CDR3 has 15 residues. The CDR3 loop reads CASSTDIIGTYGYTF. The CDR3 nucleotides are TGTGCCAGCAGTACGGACATCATTGGTACCTATGGCTACACCTTC.

CDR3 sequence: CASSVGTNPYEQYF. The CDR3 nucleotides read TGTGCCAGCAGCGTAGGGACAAACCCCTACGAGCAGTACTTC. The V and J genes are TRBV9 and TRBJ2-7; D perhaps matches TRBD1 (5 bases). The CDR3 extends over 14 amino acids. The V end lost 0 bases, the J end lost 2 bases, and 9 bases lay between the germline ends. The germline gives CDR1 SGDLS, CDR2 YYNGEE.

CDR3 region: CASSPQIRYNEQFF. CDR3 bases: TGTGCCAGCAGCCCGCAGATCCGCTACAATGAGCAGTTCTTC. The chain employs TRBV7-8 and TRBJ2-1; the D is unclear. From germline, CDR1 is SGHVS and CDR2 FQNEAQ. CDR3 size: 14 residues. The V gene lost 5 bases and the J gene lost 3 bases, with 11 bases spanning the gap.

The V call is TRBV5-1, the J call TRBJ1-5; TRBD1 might be the D (5 bases). This CDR3 is 15 amino acids long. Germline values: CDR1 SGHRS, CDR2 YFSETQ. V was shortened by 0 bases and J by 2 bases, with 9 bases between the two germline ends. CDR3 residues: CASSLVGAGNQPQHF. The CDR3 nucleotides read TGCGCCAGCAGCTTGGTAGGGGCTGGCAATCAGCCCCAGCATTTT.

V and J are TRBV9 and TRBJ2-7, with D possibly being TRBD1 (5 bases). This CDR3 comprises 14 residues. V was clipped by 2 bases and J by 0 bases, with 9 bases between them. Germline V gene lookup returns CDR1 SGDLS and CDR2 YYNGEE. The CDR3 region is CASSVDSTSYEQYF. The CDR3 DNA sequence: TGTGCCAGCAGCGTCGACAGTACCTCCTACGAGCAGTACTTC.

The chain links TRBV5-1 to TRBJ1-3, with D hard to call. There are 13 residues in the CDR3. Germline-derived CDR1 and CDR2 are SGHRS and YFSETQ. Trimming stripped 4 bases from V and 0 bases from J, with 5 bases between. The CDR3 here is CASSGPSGNTIYF. Here the CDR3 DNA reads TGCGCCAGCAGCGGCCCCTCTGGAAACACCATATATTTT.

This chain joins TRBV5-1 and TRBJ2-1; the match to TRBD2 covers 8 bases. V gave up 4 bases and J gave up 8 bases; unmatched junction bases: 23. The CDR3 totals 19 residues. Germline V lookup: CDR1 SGHRS, CDR2 YFSETQ. The CDR3 region is CASSRTPRTDSGVVDEQFF. DNA of the CDR3: TGCGCCAGCAGCCGTACGCCTCGGACAGATAGCGGGGTGGTGGATGAGCAGTTCTTC.

The gene calls are TRBV28 and TRBJ2-7, with D uncertain. V was cut by 3 bases and J by 4 bases, with 7 bases left in between. In germline, CDR1 is MDHEN, CDR2 SYDVKM. This CDR3 is 12 amino acids long. CDR3 in DNA: TGTGCCAGCAGTTTTGGAGTGTACGAGCAGTACTTC. It encodes CASSFGVYEQYF.